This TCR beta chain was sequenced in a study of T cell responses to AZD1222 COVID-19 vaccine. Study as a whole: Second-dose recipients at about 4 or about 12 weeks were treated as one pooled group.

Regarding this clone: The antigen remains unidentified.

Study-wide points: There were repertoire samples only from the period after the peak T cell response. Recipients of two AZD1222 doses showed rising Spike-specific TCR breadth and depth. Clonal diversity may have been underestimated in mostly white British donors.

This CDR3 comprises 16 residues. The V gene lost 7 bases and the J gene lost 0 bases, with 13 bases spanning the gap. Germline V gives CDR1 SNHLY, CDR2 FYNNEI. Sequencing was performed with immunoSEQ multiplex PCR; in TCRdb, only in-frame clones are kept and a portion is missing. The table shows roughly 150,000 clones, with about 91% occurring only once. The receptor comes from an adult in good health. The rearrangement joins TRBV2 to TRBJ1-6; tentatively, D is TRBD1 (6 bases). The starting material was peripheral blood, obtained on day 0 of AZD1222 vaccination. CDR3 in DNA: TGTGCCAGCACTACAGGGACAAGCTCCTATAATTCACCCCTCCACTTT. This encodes CASTTGTSSYNSPLHF.